The entry that follows covers one TCR beta chain sequence. Its antigen is still unknown. These data come from a study of T-cell memory formation after mild COVID-19. About the research overall: For the most part, TCR clusters were specific to one donor.

Between the trimmed V and J ends, which lost 7 bases and 5 bases, there was a span of 26 bases. In germline, CDR1 is SEHNR, CDR2 FQNEAQ (reference sequence). The CDR3 extends over 17 amino acids. Whole-study findings and limits: A subset of responding clones appeared in pre-infection memory, suggesting cross-reactive memory joined.

After 5'RACE with constant-segment primers, TCR alpha and TCR beta cDNA libraries carrying sample barcodes and UMIs were obtained. TCRdb passed the 5' RACE reads through MiXCR, listing each CDR3 protein once. Among more than 250,000 distinct CDR3 sequences listed, under 20% were seen once. The chain combines TRBV7-9 with TRBJ1-1; a weak D match, TRBD1 (6 bases). This TCR came from a man between 18 and 35 years old who had mild COVID-19 (a few samples of this study predate the infection). Cell type and time point are not known. The sequenced sample consisted of PBMCs or a T cell subset sorted from them (not recorded which). This chain's CDR3 is CASTQALDGLGGTEAFF. In nucleotides, the CDR3 is TGTGCCAGCACCCAGGCGCTTGACGGGTTAGGGGGAACTGAAGCTTTCTTT. The entire variable domain, with the rest obtained from reference TRBV7-9 and TRBJ1-1, is as follows: DTGVSQNPRHKITKRGQNVTFRCDPISEHNRLYWYRQTLGQGPEFLTYFQNEAQLEKSRLLSDRFSAERPKGSFSTLEIQRTEQGDSAMYLCASTQALDGLGGTEAFFGQGTRLTVV.